This TCR beta chain is drawn from a study of blood T cell repertoires in COVID-19. Study-wide context: Sites in the United States, Italy and Spain provided acute and convalescent COVID-19 samples. Nucleic acid was either cDNA or gDNA, and it came from T cells, B-cell-depleted T cells, or PBMCs.

V was cut by 1 base and J by 1 base, with 12 bases left in between. The CDR3 covers 16 residues. Germline assignment: CDR1 SGHVS and CDR2 FNYEAQ. Per the study methods: Amplified reference gene primers provided the basis for estimating nucleated cell counts. Profiling relied on immunoSEQ multiplex PCR, and the TCRdb table lists in-frame clones only, not all of them. V and J calls plus clone size are reproduced from that table; the DNA served to infer D and trimming. The repertoire consists of 50,000 to 70,000 clones, with 91% occurring once and the leading ten covering approximately 2.1%. The J gene is TRBJ2-3, the V gene TRBV7-6; D is perhaps TRBD2 (7 bases). This clonotype was sampled from a man aged 55 to 70 with acute or convalescent COVID-19. The material sequenced was peripheral blood. CDR3 sequence reads: CASSLVGGQGTDTQYF. CDR3 sequence (DNA): TGTGCCAGCAGCTTAGTGGGGGGGCAGGGCACAGATACGCAGTATTTT.